Listed below are T cell receptor beta chains from one sample, sequenced in a study of shared clonotypes between healthy human individuals. Measured with immunoSEQ multiplex PCR; TCRdb has only the in-frame clones, and not every one. The sample lists about 1.9 million clones, just under 95% occurring once. What was sequenced was naive CD8+ T cells from PBMCs. The receptors come from a man aged 18 to 29 in good health. Some clones in this sample may be carry-over from other donors' samples. CDR3s include the opening cysteine and the closing phenylalanine or tryptophan. A D gene is named only where the DNA matches it firmly. Size is stated for part of the rows, as once, few or many counts, or as a class when the clone is expanded.

>TRBV11-1|.|17|TRBJ2-7|TRBD1
CASSDIRGTGTGYEQYF
TGTGCCAGCAGCGACATTCGCGGGACAGGGACGGGCTACGAGCAGTACTTC
>TRBV19|.|12|TRBJ2-7|.
CASSPTSYEQYF
TGTGCCAGTAGTCCAACATCCTACGAGCAGTACTTC
>TRBV11-2|.|14|TRBJ2-7|TRBD1
CASSYWDRAYEQYF
TGTGCCAGCAGCTACTGGGACAGAGCCTACGAGCAGTACTTC
>TRBV5-1|.|12|TRBJ2-1|.
CASSSHPNEQFF
TGCGCCAGCAGCTCCCACCCAAATGAGCAGTTCTTC
>TRBV19|.|14|TRBJ2-1|TRBD2
CASSAGGSYNEQFF
TGTGCCAGTAGTGCGGGAGGGTCCTACAATGAGCAGTTCTTC
>TRBV13|.|17|TRBJ1-1|.
CASSLGQGGSMNTEAFF
TGTGCCAGCAGCTTAGGACAGGGAGGTTCTATGAACACTGAAGCTTTCTTT
>TRBV10-2|.|12|TRBJ2-7|.
CASQQGSYEQYF
TGCGCCAGTCAACAGGGATCCTACGAGCAGTACTTC
>TRBV11-2|.|15|TRBJ1-1|.
CASSFFREANTEAFF
TGTGCCAGCAGCTTTTTCAGGGAAGCGAACACTGAAGCTTTCTTT
>TRBV9|once|15|TRBJ2-1|TRBD1
CASSHGDRENNEQFF
TGTGCCAGCAGCCACGGCGACAGGGAAAACAATGAGCAGTTCTTC
>TRBV9|.|14|TRBJ1-4|.
CASSVGGANEKLFF
TGTGCCAGCAGCGTCGGGGGGGCTAATGAAAAACTGTTTTTT
>TRBV19|.|14|TRBJ1-4|.
CASSIWADNEKLFF
TGTGCCAGTAGTATTTGGGCGGATAATGAAAAACTGTTTTTT
>TRBV27|.|19|TRBJ1-5|TRBD1
CASSLGPGTGPYSNQPQHF
TGTGCCAGCAGTTTAGGGCCGGGGACAGGGCCGTATAGCAATCAGCCCCAGCATTTT
>TRBV5-5|.|15|TRBJ2-7|.
CASSLSFGGLYEQYF
TGTGCCAGCAGCTTGAGCTTCGGGGGGCTCTACGAGCAGTACTTC
>TRBV27|.|14|TRBJ2-7|.
CASSLYAGSYEQYF
TGTGCCAGCAGTTTATATGCAGGATCCTACGAGCAGTACTTC
>TRBV11-1|.|15|TRBJ2-1|.
CASSSRTDSYNEQFF
TGTGCCAGCAGCTCGAGGACGGACTCCTACAATGAGCAGTTCTTC
>TRBV28|.|10|TRBJ2-1|.
CASSRGRLFF
TGTGCCAGCAGTCGCGGTCGTTTGTTCTTC
>TRBV5-6|.|16|TRBJ2-1|.
CASTTDALWAYNEQFF
TGTGCCAGCACCACAGACGCCCTTTGGGCCTACAATGAGCAGTTCTTC
>TRBV19|once|15|TRBJ2-1|.
CASSIGTTFYNEQFF
TGTGCCAGTAGTATAGGGACTACATTTTACAATGAGCAGTTCTTC
>TRBV27|.|15|TRBJ1-6|.
CASSPWGTTGSPLHF
TGTGCCAGCAGCCCGTGGGGGACAACGGGGTCACCCCTCCACTTT
>TRBV11-2|once|15|TRBJ2-5|.
CASSLDLGLRETQYF
TGTGCCAGCAGCTTAGATTTGGGCCTCCGGGAGACCCAGTACTTC
>TRBV11-1|.|15|TRBJ2-1|.
CASSLDPLSYNEQFF
TGTGCCAGCAGCTTGGACCCACTGTCCTACAATGAGCAGTTCTTC
>TRBV6-5|.|14|TRBJ1-1|.
CASSYRAGNTEAFF
TGTGCCAGCAGTTACCGAGCGGGGAACACTGAAGCTTTCTTT
>TRBV4-3|.|15|TRBJ1-2|.
CASSQVGSAGQGYTF
TGCGCCAGCAGCCAAGTTGGATCCGCCGGTCAGGGCTACACCTTC
>TRBV29-1|.|13|TRBJ1-1|TRBD1
CSAAGGRNTEAFF
TGCAGCGCCGCAGGGGGAAGGAACACTGAAGCTTTCTTT
>TRBV10-3|.|14|TRBJ2-5|.
CAISESRGSETQYF
TGTGCCATCAGTGAGTCGCGAGGGAGTGAGACCCAGTACTTC
>TRBV11-2|.|13|TRBJ2-7|.
CASSGVGLDEQYF
TGTGCCAGCAGCGGGGTAGGGTTGGACGAGCAGTACTTC
>TRBV19|.|17|TRBJ1-1|TRBD1
CASSIDRDSLMNTEAFF
TGTGCCAGTAGTATAGATCGGGACAGTCTTATGAACACTGAAGCTTTCTTT
>TRBV5-1|.|15|TRBJ2-7|TRBD2
CASSLWASGSYEQYF
TGCGCCAGCAGCTTGTGGGCTAGCGGGAGCTACGAGCAGTACTTC
>TRBV5-1|.|19|TRBJ2-1|TRBD2
CASSLEYRVAGGPSNEQFF
TGCGCCAGCAGCTTGGAATACAGGGTAGCGGGAGGGCCCTCGAATGAGCAGTTCTTC
>TRBV27|once|15|TRBJ2-7|.
CASSLLGEGVYEQYF
TGTGCCAGCAGTTTATTGGGGGAGGGGGTCTACGAGCAGTACTTC
>TRBV27|.|16|TRBJ1-5|.
CASSLIGVYSNQPQHF
TGTGCCAGCAGTTTAATAGGAGTATATAGCAATCAGCCCCAGCATTTT
>TRBV30|.|15|TRBJ2-5|TRBD2
CAWSRLAGQQETQYF
TGTGCCTGGAGTCGACTAGCGGGGCAACAAGAGACCCAGTACTTC
>TRBV5-6|few|11|TRBJ1-4|.
CASSSGMGLFF
TGTGCCAGCAGCAGCGGGATGGGACTGTTTTTT
>TRBV6-1|.|15|TRBJ1-5|.
CASRGTLDSNQPQHF
TGTGCCAGCAGAGGGACTCTCGATAGCAATCAGCCCCAGCATTTT
>TRBV6-6|.|14|TRBJ1-2|.
CASSYDSDNYGYTF
TGTGCCAGCAGTTACGATTCAGATAACTATGGCTACACCTTC
>TRBV7-2|.|17|TRBJ2-7|.
CASSLASGTGSSYEQYF
TGTGCCAGCAGCTTAGCGTCCGGGACGGGGAGCTCCTACGAGCAGTACTTC
>TRBV7-9|.|17|TRBJ2-3|.
CASSGTLGGHPTDTQYF
TGTGCCAGCAGCGGAACTCTAGGGGGACACCCCACAGATACGCAGTATTTT
>TRBV7-9|.|12|TRBJ1-1|.
CASSSHGQEAFF
TGTGCCAGCAGCTCACATGGACAGGAAGCTTTCTTT
>TRBV13|.|12|TRBJ2-7|.
CASSPSSYEQYF
TGTGCCAGCAGCCCAAGCTCCTACGAGCAGTACTTC
>TRBV7-2|.|14|TRBJ2-2|.
CASSLAGISGELFF
TGTGCCAGCAGCTTAGCGGGGATTTCCGGGGAGCTGTTTTTT
>TRBV9|.|14|TRBJ2-7|TRBD1
CASSVAGQGYEQYF
TGTGCCAGCAGCGTAGCCGGACAGGGCTACGAGCAGTACTTC
>TRBV27|.|14|TRBJ2-7|.
CASTLGQGGSEQYF
TGTGCCAGCACCCTCGGGCAGGGCGGGTCCGAGCAGTACTTC
>TRBV9|.|17|TRBJ2-7|TRBD2
CASSVVAGGPLHYEQYF
TGTGCCAGCAGCGTAGTGGCGGGAGGGCCCCTACACTACGAGCAGTACTTC
>TRBV19|.|15|TRBJ2-7|.
CASSIPSVAPYEQYF
TGTGCCAGTAGTATACCGAGTGTAGCACCTTACGAGCAGTACTTC
>TRBV27|.|13|TRBJ2-7|TRBD2
CASSYERDYEQYF
TGTGCCAGCAGTTATGAGCGGGACTACGAGCAGTACTTC
>TRBV5-1|.|15|TRBJ2-7|.
CASSADRDTSYEQYF
TGCGCCAGCAGCGCCGACCGGGACACTTCCTACGAGCAGTACTTC
>TRBV28|once|16|TRBJ2-3|TRBD2
CASSLGLAGYTDTQYF
TGTGCCAGCAGCCTCGGACTAGCGGGATACACAGATACGCAGTATTTT
>TRBV5-6|.|17|TRBJ1-5|TRBD1
CASSRNRQGGSNQPQHF
TGTGCCAGCAGCCGAAATCGACAGGGGGGGAGCAATCAGCCCCAGCATTTT
>TRBV27|.|13|TRBJ1-5|.
CASSLGTAGAQHF
TGTGCCAGCAGTCTTGGGACCGCCGGGGCCCAGCATTTT
>TRBV4-1|.|14|TRBJ2-5|.
CATRDRVGRETQYF
TGCGCCACCCGGGACCGGGTAGGTCGAGAGACCCAGTACTTC
>TRBV7-6|.|14|TRBJ2-2|TRBD1
CASSQRTGSGELFF
TGTGCCAGCAGCCAAAGGACAGGAAGCGGGGAGCTGTTTTTT
>TRBV28|.|16|TRBJ2-7|TRBD2
CASSLRASGYSYEQYF
TGTGCCAGCAGTTTAAGGGCTAGCGGGTACTCCTACGAGCAGTACTTC
>TRBV10-3|.|14|TRBJ2-7|TRBD2
CAISGLAGGYEQYF
TGTGCCATCAGTGGTCTAGCGGGAGGGTACGAGCAGTACTTC